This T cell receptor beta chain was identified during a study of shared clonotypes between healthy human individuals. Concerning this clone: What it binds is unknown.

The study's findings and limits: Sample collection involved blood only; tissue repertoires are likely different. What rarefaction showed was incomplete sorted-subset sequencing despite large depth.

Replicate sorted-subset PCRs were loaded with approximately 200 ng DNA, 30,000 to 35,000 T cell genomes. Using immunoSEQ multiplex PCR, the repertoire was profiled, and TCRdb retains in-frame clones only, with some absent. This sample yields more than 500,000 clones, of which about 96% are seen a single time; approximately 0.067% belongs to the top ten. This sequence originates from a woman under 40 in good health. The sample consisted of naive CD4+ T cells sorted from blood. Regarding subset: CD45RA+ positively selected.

Here the CDR3 DNA reads TGTGCCAGCAGCTTGTTTATGAAACTATTATCCCACGAGCAGTACTTC. Its protein is CASSLFMKLLSHEQYF. The V gene is TRBV5-6, the J gene TRBJ2-7; D unclear. This CDR3 spans 16 amino acids. The germline gives CDR1 SGHDT, CDR2 YYEEEE. V dropped 1 base and J dropped 5 bases, with 19 bases sitting between them.